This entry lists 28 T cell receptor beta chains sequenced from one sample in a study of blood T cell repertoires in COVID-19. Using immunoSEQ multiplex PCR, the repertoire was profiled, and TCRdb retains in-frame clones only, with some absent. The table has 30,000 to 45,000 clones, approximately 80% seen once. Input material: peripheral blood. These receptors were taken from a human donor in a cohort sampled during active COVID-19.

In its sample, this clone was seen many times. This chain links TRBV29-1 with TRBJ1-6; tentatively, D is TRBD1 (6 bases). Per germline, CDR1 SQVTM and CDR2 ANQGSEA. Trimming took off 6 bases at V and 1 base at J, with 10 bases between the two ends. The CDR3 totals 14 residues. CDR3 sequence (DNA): TGCAGCGTGAAGGACAGTTCCTATAATTCACCCCTCCACTTT. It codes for CSVKDSSYNSPLHF.

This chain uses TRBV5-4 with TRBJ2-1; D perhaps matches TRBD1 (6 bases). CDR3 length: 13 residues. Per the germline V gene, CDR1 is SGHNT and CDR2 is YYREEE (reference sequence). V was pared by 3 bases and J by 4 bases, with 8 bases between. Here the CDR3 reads CASSSTGYNEQFF. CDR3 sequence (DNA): TGTGCCAGCAGCTCCACAGGGTACAATGAGCAGTTCTTC.

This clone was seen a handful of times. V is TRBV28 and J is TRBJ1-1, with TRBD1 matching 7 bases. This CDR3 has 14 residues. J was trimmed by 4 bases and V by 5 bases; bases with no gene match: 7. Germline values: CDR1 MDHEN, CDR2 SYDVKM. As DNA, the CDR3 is TGTGCCAGCAGTATCTCAGGGGGGACCACTGAAGCTTTCTTT. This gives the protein CASSISGGTTEAFF.

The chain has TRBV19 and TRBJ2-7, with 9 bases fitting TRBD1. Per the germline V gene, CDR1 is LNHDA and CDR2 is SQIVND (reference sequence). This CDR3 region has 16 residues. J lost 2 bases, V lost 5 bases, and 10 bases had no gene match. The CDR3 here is CASSPGGDRAPYEQYF. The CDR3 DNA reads TGTGCCAGTAGTCCAGGGGGGGACAGGGCCCCCTACGAGCAGTACTTC.

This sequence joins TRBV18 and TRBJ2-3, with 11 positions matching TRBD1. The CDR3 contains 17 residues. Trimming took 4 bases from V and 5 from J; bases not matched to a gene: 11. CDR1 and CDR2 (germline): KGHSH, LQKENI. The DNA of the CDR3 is TGTGCCAGCTCACAATCCGGGACAGGGGGGCCTATAGATACGCAGTATTTT. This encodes CASSQSGTGGPIDTQYF.

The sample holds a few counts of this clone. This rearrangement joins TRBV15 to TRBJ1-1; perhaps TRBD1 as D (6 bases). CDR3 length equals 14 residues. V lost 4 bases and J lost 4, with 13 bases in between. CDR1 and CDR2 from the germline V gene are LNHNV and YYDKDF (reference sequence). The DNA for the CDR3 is TGTGCCACCAGCAAACCCGCGGACAGCACTGAAGCTTTCTTT. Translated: CATSKPADSTEAFF.

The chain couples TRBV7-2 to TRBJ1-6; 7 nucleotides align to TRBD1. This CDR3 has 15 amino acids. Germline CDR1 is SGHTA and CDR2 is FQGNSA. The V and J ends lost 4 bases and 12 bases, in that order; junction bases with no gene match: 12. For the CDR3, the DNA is TGTGCCAGCAGCTCCCTCGGGACAGCGAGAATACCCCTCCACTTT. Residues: CASSSLGTARIPLHF.

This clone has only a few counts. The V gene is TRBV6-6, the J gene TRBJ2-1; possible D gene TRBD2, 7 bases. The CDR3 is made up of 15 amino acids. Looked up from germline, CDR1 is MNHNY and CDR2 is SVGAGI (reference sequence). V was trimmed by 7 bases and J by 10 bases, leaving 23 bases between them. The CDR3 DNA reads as TGTGCCAGCACCCACGAAGAGGGGGGGCCTTGGGAGCAGTTCTTC. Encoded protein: CASTHEEGGPWEQFF.

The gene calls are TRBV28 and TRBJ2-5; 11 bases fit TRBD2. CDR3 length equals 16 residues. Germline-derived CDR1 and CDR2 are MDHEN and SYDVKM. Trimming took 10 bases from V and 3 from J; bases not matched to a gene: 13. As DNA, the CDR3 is TGTGCCACGTCAGGAAGACCGGGACTAGCGGAAGAGACCCAGTACTTC. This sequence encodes CATSGRPGLAEETQYF.

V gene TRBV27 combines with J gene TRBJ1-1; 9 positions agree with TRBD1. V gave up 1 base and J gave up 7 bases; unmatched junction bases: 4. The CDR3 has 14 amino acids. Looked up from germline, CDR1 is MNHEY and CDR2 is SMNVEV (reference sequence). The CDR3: CASSLWDREGEAFF. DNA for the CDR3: TGTGCCAGCAGTTTATGGGACAGGGAAGGTGAAGCTTTCTTT.

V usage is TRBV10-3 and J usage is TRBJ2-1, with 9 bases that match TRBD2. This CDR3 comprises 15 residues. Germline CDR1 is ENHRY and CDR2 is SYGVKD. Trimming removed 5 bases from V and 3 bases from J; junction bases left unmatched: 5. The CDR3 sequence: CAISSQRGDYNEQFF. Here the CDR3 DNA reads TGTGCCATCAGTTCCCAGCGGGGGGACTACAATGAGCAGTTCTTC.

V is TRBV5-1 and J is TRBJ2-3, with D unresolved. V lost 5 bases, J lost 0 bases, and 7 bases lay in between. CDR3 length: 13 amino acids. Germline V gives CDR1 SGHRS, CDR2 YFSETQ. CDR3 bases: TGCGCCAGCAGTATGACTAGCACAGATACGCAGTATTTT. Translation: CASSMTSTDTQYF. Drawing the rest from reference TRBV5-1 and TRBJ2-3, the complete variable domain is KAGVTQTPRYLIKTRGQQVTLSCSPISGHRSVSWYQQTPGQGLQFLFEYFSETQRNKGNFPGRFSGRQFSNSRSEMNVSTLELGDSALYLCASSMTSTDTQYFGPGTRLTVL.

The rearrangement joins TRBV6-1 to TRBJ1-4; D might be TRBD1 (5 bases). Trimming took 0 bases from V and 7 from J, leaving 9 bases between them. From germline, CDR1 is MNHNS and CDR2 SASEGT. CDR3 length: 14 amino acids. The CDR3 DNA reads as TGTGCCAGCAGTGAAGCGGGGAGGGGTGAAAAACTGTTTTTT. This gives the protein CASSEAGRGEKLFF.

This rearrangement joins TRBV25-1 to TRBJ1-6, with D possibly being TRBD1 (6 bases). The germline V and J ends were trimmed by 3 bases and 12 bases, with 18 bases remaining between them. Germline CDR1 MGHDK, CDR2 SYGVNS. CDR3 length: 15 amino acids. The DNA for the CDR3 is TGTGCCAGCAGTGAGGGGGCGCGGGGGTACCGACCCCTCCACTTT. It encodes CASSEGARGYRPLHF.

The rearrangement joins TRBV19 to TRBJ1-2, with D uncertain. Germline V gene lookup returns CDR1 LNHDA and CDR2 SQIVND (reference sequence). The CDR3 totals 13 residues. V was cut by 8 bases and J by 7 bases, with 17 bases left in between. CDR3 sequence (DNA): TGTGCCAGTCTCTCTCCGGGGTTCTCTGGCTACACCTTC. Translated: CASLSPGFSGYTF. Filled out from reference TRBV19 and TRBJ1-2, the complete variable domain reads DGGITQSPKYLFRKEGQNVTLSCEQNLNHDAMYWYRQDPGQGLRLIYYSQIVNDFQKGDIAEGYSVSREKKESFPLTVTSAQKNPTAFYLCASLSPGFSGYTFGSGTRLTVV.

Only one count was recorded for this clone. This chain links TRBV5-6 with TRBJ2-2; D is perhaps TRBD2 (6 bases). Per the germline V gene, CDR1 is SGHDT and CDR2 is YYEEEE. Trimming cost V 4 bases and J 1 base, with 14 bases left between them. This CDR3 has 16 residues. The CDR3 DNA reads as TGTGCCAGCAGCGCCCCCGGGACTGGGAACACCGGGGAGCTGTTTTTT. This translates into CASSAPGTGNTGELFF.

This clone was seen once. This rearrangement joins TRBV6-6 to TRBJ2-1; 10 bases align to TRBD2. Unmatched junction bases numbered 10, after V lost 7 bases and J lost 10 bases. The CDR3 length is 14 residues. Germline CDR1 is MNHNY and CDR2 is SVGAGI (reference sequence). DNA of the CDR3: TGTGCCAGCACCGAGCGGGGGGGCCTTCGAGAGCAGTTCTTC. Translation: CASTERGGLREQFF.

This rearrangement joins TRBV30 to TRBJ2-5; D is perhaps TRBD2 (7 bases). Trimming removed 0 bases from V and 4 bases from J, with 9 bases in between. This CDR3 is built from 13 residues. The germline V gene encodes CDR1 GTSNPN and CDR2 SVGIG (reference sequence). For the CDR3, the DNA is TGTGCCTGGAGTGTGGGGGGGGCAGAGACCCAGTACTTC. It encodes CAWSVGGAETQYF.

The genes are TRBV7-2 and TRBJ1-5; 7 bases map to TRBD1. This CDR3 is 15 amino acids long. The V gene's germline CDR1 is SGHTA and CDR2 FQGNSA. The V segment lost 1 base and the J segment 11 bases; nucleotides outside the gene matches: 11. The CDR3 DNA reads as TGTGCCAGCAGCTTAGAGGGGACAGCTTCAGGGGCCCAGCATTTT. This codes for CASSLEGTASGAQHF.

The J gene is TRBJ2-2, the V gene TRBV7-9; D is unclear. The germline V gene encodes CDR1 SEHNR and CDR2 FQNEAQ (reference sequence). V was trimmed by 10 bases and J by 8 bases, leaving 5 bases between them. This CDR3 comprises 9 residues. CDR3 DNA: TGTGCCACCGCGGGGGAGCTGTTTTTT. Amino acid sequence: CATAGELFF.

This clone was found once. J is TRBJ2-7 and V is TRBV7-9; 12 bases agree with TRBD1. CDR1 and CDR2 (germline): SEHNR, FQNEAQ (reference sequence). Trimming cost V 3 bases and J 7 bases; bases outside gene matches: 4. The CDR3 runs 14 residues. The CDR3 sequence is CASSLGQGAGEQYF. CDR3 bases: TGTGCCAGCAGCTTGGGACAGGGGGCGGGAGAGCAGTACTTC.

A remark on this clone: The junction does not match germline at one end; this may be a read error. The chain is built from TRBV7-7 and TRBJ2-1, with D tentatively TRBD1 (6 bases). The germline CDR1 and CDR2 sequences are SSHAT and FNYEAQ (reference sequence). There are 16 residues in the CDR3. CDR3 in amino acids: CASSSSGASLGDEQFF. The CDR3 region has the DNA TGTGCTAGCAGCTCCTCAGGGGCTAGCCTTGGCGATGAGCAGTTCTTC.

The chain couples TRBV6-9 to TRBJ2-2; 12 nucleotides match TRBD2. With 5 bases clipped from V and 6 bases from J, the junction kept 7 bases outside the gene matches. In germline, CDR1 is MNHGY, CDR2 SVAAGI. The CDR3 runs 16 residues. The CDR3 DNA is TGTGCCAGCAGTCCCCAATCTAGCGGGGGGGCCGGGGAGCTGTTTTTT. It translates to CASSPQSSGGAGELFF.

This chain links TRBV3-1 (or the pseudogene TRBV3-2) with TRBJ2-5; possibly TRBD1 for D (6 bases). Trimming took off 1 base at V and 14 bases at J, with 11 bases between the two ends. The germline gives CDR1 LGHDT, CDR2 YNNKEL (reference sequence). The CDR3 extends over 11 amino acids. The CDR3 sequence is CASSQGPTGYF. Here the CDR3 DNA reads TGTGCCAGCAGCCAAGGGCCGACAGGCTACTTC.

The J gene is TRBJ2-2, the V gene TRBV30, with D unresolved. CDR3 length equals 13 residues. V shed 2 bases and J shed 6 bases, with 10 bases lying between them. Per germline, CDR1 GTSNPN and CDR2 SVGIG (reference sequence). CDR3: CAWSLVSAGELFF. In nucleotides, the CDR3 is TGTGCCTGGAGTCTAGTCAGCGCCGGGGAGCTGTTTTTT.

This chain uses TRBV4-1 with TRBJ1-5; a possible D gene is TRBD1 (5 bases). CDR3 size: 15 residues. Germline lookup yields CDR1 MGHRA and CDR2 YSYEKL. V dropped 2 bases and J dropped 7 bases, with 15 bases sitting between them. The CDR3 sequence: CASSQLQGQQQPQHF. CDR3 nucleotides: TGCGCCAGCAGCCAACTGCAGGGTCAACAGCAGCCCCAGCATTTT.

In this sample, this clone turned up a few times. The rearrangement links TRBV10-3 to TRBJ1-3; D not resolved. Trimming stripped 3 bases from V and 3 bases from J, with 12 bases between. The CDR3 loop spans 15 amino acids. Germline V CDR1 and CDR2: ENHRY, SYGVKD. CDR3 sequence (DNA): TGTGCCATCAGTGAAATCCCTCCGTTTGGAAACACCATATATTTT. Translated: CAISEIPPFGNTIYF.

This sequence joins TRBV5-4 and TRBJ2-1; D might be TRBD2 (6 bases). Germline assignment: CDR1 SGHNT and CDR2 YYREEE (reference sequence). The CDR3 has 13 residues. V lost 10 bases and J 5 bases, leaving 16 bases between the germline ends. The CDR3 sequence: CAAGGINNNEQFF. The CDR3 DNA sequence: TGTGCCGCTGGGGGGATTAACAACAATGAGCAGTTCTTC.